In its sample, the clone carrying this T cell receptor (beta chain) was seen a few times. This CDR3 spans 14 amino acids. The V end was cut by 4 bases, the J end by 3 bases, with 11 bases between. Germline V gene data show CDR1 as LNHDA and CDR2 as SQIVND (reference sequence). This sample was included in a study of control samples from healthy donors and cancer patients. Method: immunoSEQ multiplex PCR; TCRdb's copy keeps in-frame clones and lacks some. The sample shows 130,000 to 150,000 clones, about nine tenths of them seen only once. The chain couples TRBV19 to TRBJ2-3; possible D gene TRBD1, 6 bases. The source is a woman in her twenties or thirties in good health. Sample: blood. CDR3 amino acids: CASSKLGATDTQYF. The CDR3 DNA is TGTGCCAGTAGTAAACTGGGGGCTACAGATACGCAGTATTTT.